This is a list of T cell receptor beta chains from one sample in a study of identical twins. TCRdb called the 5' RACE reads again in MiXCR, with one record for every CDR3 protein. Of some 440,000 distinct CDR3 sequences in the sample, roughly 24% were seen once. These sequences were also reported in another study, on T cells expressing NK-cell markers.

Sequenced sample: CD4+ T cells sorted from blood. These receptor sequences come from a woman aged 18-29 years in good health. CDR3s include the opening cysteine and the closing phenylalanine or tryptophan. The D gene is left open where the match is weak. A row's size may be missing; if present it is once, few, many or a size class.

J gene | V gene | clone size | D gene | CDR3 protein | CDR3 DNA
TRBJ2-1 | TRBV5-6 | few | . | CASSLVRKRGPTNEQFF | TGTGCCAGCAGCTTGGTCCGGAAACGGGGGCCCACCAATGAGCAGTTCTTC
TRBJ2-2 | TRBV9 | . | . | CASSVAHGELFF | TGTGCCAGCAGCGTAGCCCACGGGGAGCTGTTTTTT
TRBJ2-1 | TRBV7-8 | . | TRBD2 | CASRPGLAGGEQFF | TGTGCCAGCAGGCCGGGACTAGCTGGGGGTGAGCAGTTCTTC
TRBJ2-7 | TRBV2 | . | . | CATTGRSYEQYF | TGTGCCACCACTGGCAGGTCCTACGAGCAGTACTTC
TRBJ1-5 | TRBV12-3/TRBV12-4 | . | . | CASSLRGGSNQPQHF | TGTGCCAGCAGTTTACGGGGAGGGAGCAATCAGCCCCAGCATTTT
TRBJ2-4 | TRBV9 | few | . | CASSVDSSIQYF | TGTGCCAGCAGCGTCGACTCTAGCATTCAGTACTTC
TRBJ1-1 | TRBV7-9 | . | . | CASSLGESGNTEAFF | TGTGCCAGCAGCTTAGGGGAATCGGGTAACACTGAAGCTTTCTTT
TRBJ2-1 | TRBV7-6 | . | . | CASSSRPLGNEQFF | TGTGCCAGCAGCTCAAGACCCCTAGGCAATGAGCAGTTCTTC
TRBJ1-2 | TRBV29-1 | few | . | CSVYSPTNYGYTF | TGCAGCGTGTACAGTCCTACTAACTATGGCTACACCTTC
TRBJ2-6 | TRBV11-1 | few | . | CASRYRRVGDSGANVLTF | TGTGCCAGCAGATATCGGAGGGTCGGAGACTCTGGGGCCAACGTCCTGACTTTC
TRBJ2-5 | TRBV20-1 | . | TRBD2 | CSAGGGRAPETQYF | TGCAGTGCTGGTGGCGGGAGGGCCCCAGAGACCCAGTACTTC